This is a list of T cell receptor beta chains from one sample in a study of a mutant IDH1 vaccine in newly diagnosed glioma. The data were produced by immunoSEQ multiplex PCR, yet TCRdb's version contains in-frame clones alone and is incomplete. Found here are 65,000 or so clones, around 83% of them singletons; the top ten hold roughly 4%. Their target antigens are unknown. Sequencing was performed on PBMCs, taken from a glioma patient whose treatment included an IDH1 peptide vaccine. These receptors originate from a young man with glioma. The CDR3 runs from the conserved cysteine through the conserved F or W. A D gene is named only where the DNA matches it firmly. Some rows have no size entry. The others give once, few or many, or a class for an expanded clone.

TRBV11-2	NA	TRBJ2-3	TRBD2	TGTGCCAGCAGCTTAGATCGGTCTAGCGGGGGCTCAGATACGCAGTATTTT	CASSLDRSSGGSDTQYF
TRBV2	NA	TRBJ2-3	NA	TGTGCCAGCAGTGATAAGGCTTATTCGGAAGATACGCAGTATTTT	CASSDKAYSEDTQYF
TRBV4-1	NA	TRBJ2-7	TRBD1	TGCGCCAGCAGCCCAGGGGGCGGTGAGCAGTACTTC	CASSPGGGEQYF
TRBV4-1	NA	TRBJ2-7	NA	TGCGCCAGCAGCCAAGTCTGGAGGGACGAGCAGTACTTC	CASSQVWRDEQYF
TRBV27	NA	TRBJ2-3	NA	TGTGCCAGCAGTTTATCGGCAGCCTTCACAGATACGCAGTATTTT	CASSLSAAFTDTQYF
TRBV19	NA	TRBJ1-2	TRBD1	TGTGCCAGTAGTATAGGGATCCTTCGACGAGGGGGCAACTATGGCTACACCTTC	CASSIGILRRGGNYGYTF
TRBV11-2	NA	TRBJ2-5	TRBD2	TGTGCCAGCAGCCCTAGCGGGGGGGCGGGCGAGACCCAGTACTTC	CASSPSGGAGETQYF
TRBV6-6	NA	TRBJ1-5	NA	TGTGCCAGCAGTTACGGGTCAGCGAATCAGCCCCAGCATTTT	CASSYGSANQPQHF
TRBV29-1	few	TRBJ1-1	NA	TGCAGCGTTGACTTCGGGGCCATGAACACTGAAGCTTTCTTT	CSVDFGAMNTEAFF
TRBV27	NA	TRBJ1-6	NA	TGTGCCAGCAAGGACAGCTCCTATAATTCACCCCTCCACTTT	CASKDSSYNSPLHF
TRBV13	NA	TRBJ1-1	TRBD1	TGTGCCAGCAGGTCGACAGGGGGCTCTGAAGCTTTCTTT	CASRSTGGSEAFF
TRBV19	NA	TRBJ2-1	TRBD2	TGTGCCAGCCAGCGGGCGGGGGGGACCTACAATGAGCAGTTCTTC	CASQRAGGTYNEQFF
TRBV2	NA	TRBJ1-5	NA	TGTGCCAGCGTCGGGGGGGGCGGTCAGCCCCAGCATTTT	CASVGGGGQPQHF
TRBV5-6	NA	TRBJ2-2	TRBD2	TGTGCCAGCAGTAGAAGGGGAGGGACCACCGGGGAGCTGTTTTTT	CASSRRGGTTGELFF
TRBV28	NA	TRBJ2-7	NA	TGTGCCACCAAGTACAGGACTACCTACGAGCAGTACTTC	CATKYRTTYEQYF
TRBV7-9	NA	TRBJ1-2	NA	TGTGCCAGCAGCGTCGGGACGGTTAACTATGGCTACACCTTC	CASSVGTVNYGYTF
TRBV7-9	NA	TRBJ1-2	NA	TGTGCCAGCAGCCCGGACAGCAACTATGGCTACACCTTC	CASSPDSNYGYTF
TRBV7-9	NA	TRBJ2-1	NA	TGTGCCAGCAGCTTAGATCTGGTCGCGGTGTCAGATTACAATGAGCAGTTCTTC	CASSLDLVAVSDYNEQFF
TRBV28	NA	TRBJ1-3	NA	TGTGCCAGCAGTTTATACCCCACCATATATTTT	CASSLYPTIYF
TRBV6-1	NA	TRBJ1-1	NA	TGTGCCAGCATTACCCAGTGGGGGAACACTGAAGCTTTCTTT	CASITQWGNTEAFF
TRBV4-1	NA	TRBJ2-1	NA	TGCGCCAGCAGCCAAGTTCCCTCGAAGTACAATGAGCAGTTCTTC	CASSQVPSKYNEQFF
TRBV30	NA	TRBJ2-7	NA	TGTGCCTGGAGTGTACTAGGGGGAGGGCGGTACGAGCAGTACTTC	CAWSVLGGGRYEQYF
TRBV5-4	NA	TRBJ2-7	NA	TGTGCCAGCAGCTTAACTGGGAACTACGAGCAGTACTTC	CASSLTGNYEQYF
TRBV7-9	NA	TRBJ2-2	NA	TGTGCCAGCAGCTTAGCGGAGACCGGGGAGCTGTTTTTT	CASSLAETGELFF
TRBV7-6	NA	TRBJ1-6	NA	TGTGCCAGCAGCCCAAGTAGCTCCTATAATTCACCCCTCCACTTT	CASSPSSSYNSPLHF
TRBV30	NA	TRBJ2-4	TRBD1	TGTGCCTGGAGTGGGATGACAGGGCGAGCCAAAAACATTCAGTACTTC	CAWSGMTGRAKNIQYF
TRBV5-4	once	TRBJ1-2	NA	TGTGCCAGCAGCTTGGATGGGTTGGTGGGGGACGACTATGGCTACACCTTC	CASSLDGLVGDDYGYTF
TRBV7-6	NA	TRBJ2-7	NA	TGTGCCAGCAGCCGAGGACAGACCTCATCCTACGAGCAGTACTTC	CASSRGQTSSYEQYF
TRBV4-1	NA	TRBJ1-4	NA	TGCGCCAGCAGCCTCAGGACCGAGGAAAAACTGTTTTTT	CASSLRTEEKLFF
TRBV5-1	NA	TRBJ2-2	NA	TGCGCCAGCAGCTTGGGACAGGTTCTTAGGGGAAACACCGGGGAGCTGTTTTTT	CASSLGQVLRGNTGELFF
TRBV10-3	once	TRBJ1-1	NA	TGTGCCATCAGACAGGGAGGGATTTCGAACACTGAAGCTTTCTTT	CAIRQGGISNTEAFF
TRBV7-8	NA	TRBJ1-5	TRBD1	TGTGCCAGCAGCCCCGAAGGACAGGTGGTAAGCCCCTCGGATCAGCCCCAGCATTTT	CASSPEGQVVSPSDQPQHF
TRBV2	NA	TRBJ2-7	NA	TGTGCCAGCAGTGAAGGGTTTCTTACCCCCTACGAGCAGTACTTC	CASSEGFLTPYEQYF
TRBV19	few	TRBJ2-7	NA	TGTGCCAGTAGTTACACAGGTCGCTCCTACGAGCAGTACTTC	CASSYTGRSYEQYF
TRBV15	NA	TRBJ1-1	TRBD1	TGTGCCACCAGCGGTGGACAGGGGGCGTTTGTCACTGAAGCTTTCTTT	CATSGGQGAFVTEAFF
TRBV6-5	NA	TRBJ1-6	NA	TGTGCCAGCAGTGGCAGGGGAAACGCACGTTCACCCCTCCACTTT	CASSGRGNARSPLHF
TRBV18	NA	TRBJ2-7	NA	TGTGCCAGCTCTAGGCCCTCCTTGGCGGAGCAGTACTTC	CASSRPSLAEQYF
TRBV9	NA	TRBJ2-1	TRBD2	TGTGCCAGCAGTCAGGGACTAGCGGGATCCTACAATGAGCAGTTCTTC	CASSQGLAGSYNEQFF
TRBV18	NA	TRBJ2-7	NA	TGTGCCAGCTCACCAAGTCGCGGGACAGTATCTTTCGAGCAGTACTTC	CASSPSRGTVSFEQYF
TRBV4-1	NA	TRBJ1-6	NA	TGCGCCAGCAGCCAAGATGGGGTCTTCAATGTCGGGGTATGGTCCTATAATTCACCCCTCCACTTT	CASSQDGVFNVGVWSYNSPLHF
TRBV29-1	once	TRBJ2-7	NA	TGCAGCGTGGGGGGGCCGTTTTACGAGCAGTACTTC	CSVGGPFYEQYF
TRBV5-1	NA	TRBJ1-5	TRBD1	TGCGCCAGCAGGTCCGGGACAGAAAATCAGCCCCAGCATTTT	CASRSGTENQPQHF
TRBV27	NA	TRBJ2-7	TRBD1	TGTGCCAGCAGTATCGACAGGGACCTATACGAGCAGTACTTC	CASSIDRDLYEQYF
TRBV14	NA	TRBJ1-5	NA	TGTGCCAGCAGCCTTTCGGGGAATCAGCCCCAGCATTTT	CASSLSGNQPQHF
TRBV4-1	NA	TRBJ2-7	NA	TGCGCCAGCAGCCAAGACAGTTACGAGCAGTACTTC	CASSQDSYEQYF
TRBV19	NA	TRBJ1-1	NA	TGTGCCAGTAGGGGATGGAGGGAGGGCCTCACTGTGAACACTGAAGCTTTCTTT	CASRGWREGLTVNTEAFF